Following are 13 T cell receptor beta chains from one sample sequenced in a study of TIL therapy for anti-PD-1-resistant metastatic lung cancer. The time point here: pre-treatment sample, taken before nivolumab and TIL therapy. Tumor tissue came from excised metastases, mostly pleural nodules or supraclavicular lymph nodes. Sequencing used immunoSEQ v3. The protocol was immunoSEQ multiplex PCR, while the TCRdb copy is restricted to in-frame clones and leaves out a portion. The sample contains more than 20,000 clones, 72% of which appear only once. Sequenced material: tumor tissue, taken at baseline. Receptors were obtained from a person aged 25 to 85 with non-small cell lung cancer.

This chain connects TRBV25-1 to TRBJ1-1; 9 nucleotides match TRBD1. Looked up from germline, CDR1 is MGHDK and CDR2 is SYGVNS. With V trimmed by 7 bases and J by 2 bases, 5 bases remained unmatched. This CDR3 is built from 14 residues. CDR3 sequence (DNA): TGTGCCAGCACCCGACAGGGGGAAAACACTGAAGCTTTCTTT. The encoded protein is CASTRQGENTEAFF.

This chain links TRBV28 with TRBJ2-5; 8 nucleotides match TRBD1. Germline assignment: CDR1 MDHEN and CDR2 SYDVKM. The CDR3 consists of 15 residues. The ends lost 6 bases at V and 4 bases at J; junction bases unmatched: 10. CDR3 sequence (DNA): TGTGCCAGCAGGCGAACAGGACAGGGACGAGAGACCCAGTACTTC. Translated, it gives CASRRTGQGRETQYF.

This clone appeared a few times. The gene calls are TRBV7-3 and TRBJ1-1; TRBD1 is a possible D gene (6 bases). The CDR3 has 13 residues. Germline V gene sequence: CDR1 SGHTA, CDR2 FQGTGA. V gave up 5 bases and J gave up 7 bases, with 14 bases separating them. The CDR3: CASSPTLQGEAFF. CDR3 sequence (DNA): TGTGCCAGCAGCCCCACCCTACAGGGTGAAGCTTTCTTT.

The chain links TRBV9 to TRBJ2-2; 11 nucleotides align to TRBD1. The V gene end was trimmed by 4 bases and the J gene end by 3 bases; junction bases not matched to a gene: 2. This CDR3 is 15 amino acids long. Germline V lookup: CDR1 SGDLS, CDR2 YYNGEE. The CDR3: CASSRDRGDTGELFF. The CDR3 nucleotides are TGTGCCAGCAGCCGGGACAGGGGGGACACCGGGGAGCTGTTTTTT.

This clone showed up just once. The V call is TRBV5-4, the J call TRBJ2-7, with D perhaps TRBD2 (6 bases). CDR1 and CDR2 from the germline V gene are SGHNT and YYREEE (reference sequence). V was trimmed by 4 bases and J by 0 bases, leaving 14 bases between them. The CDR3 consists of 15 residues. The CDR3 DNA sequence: TGTGCCAGCAGCGCTGGGACTGATCGCTCCTACGAGCAGTACTTC. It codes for CASSAGTDRSYEQYF.

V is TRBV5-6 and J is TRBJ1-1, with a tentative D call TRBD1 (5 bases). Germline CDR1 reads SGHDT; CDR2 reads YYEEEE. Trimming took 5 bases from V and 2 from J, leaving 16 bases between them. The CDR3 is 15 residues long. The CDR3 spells CASSWPGPTNTEAFF. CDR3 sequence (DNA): TGTGCCAGCAGTTGGCCGGGACCCACAAACACTGAAGCTTTCTTT.

CDR3 DNA sequence: TGTGCCAGCAGTGCCCGCCTCTCGAACACTGAAGCTTTCTTT. Translation: CASSARLSNTEAFF. The V and J genes are TRBV25-1 and TRBJ1-1; D is undetermined. Trimming shortened V by 4 bases and J by 1 base, and 10 bases separated the two germline ends. The CDR3 sequence is 14 residues long. The germline V gene has CDR1 MGHDK and CDR2 SYGVNS. The entire variable domain, with the rest obtained from reference TRBV25-1 and TRBJ1-1, is as follows: EADIYQTPRYLVIGTGKKITLECSQTMGHDKMYWYQQDPGMELHLIHYSYGVNSTEKGDLSSESTVSRIRTEHFPLTLESARPSHTSQYLCASSARLSNTEAFFGQGTRLTVV.

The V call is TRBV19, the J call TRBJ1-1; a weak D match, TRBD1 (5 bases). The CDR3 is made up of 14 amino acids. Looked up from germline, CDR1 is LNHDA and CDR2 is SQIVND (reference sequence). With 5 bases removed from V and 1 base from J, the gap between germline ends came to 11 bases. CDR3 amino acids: CASSYSQGNTEAFF. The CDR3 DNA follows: TGTGCCAGTAGTTATTCCCAGGGGAACACTGAAGCTTTCTTT.

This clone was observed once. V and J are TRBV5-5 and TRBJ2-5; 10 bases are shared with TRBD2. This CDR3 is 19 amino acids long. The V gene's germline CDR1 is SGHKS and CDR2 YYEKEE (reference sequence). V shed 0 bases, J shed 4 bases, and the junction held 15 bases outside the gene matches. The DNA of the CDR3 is TGTGCCAGCAGCTTGGTTATGTATGGAGCGGGGGGGCCAGGAGAGACCCAGTACTTC. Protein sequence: CASSLVMYGAGGPGETQYF. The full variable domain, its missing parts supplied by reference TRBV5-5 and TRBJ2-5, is DAGVTQSPTHLIKTRGQQVTLRCSPISGHKSVSWYQQVLGQGPQFIFQYYEKEERGRGNFPDRFSARQFPNYSSELNVNALLLGDSALYLCASSLVMYGAGGPGETQYFGPGTRLLVL.

For the CDR3, the DNA is TGTGCTAGTGGCCCGAGGGGGGGGAGTTCCTCTGGGGCCAACGTCCTGACTTTC. Translated: CASGPRGGSSSGANVLTF. The chain links TRBV12-5 to TRBJ2-6; D might be TRBD2 (7 bases). The CDR3 runs to 18 residues. V was trimmed by 6 bases and J by 0 bases, leaving 18 bases between them. Germline lookup yields CDR1 LGHNT and CDR2 FRNRAP.

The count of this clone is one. The CDR3 region is CASSIGAAQETQYF. The CDR3 coding sequence is TGCGCCAGCAGCATTGGGGCAGCACAAGAGACCCAGTACTTC. J is TRBJ2-5 and V is TRBV5-1; D is possibly TRBD1 (5 bases). The CDR3 totals 14 residues. Trimming pared 4 bases from V and 2 bases from J, leaving 12 bases between. The germline gives CDR1 SGHRS, CDR2 YFSETQ.

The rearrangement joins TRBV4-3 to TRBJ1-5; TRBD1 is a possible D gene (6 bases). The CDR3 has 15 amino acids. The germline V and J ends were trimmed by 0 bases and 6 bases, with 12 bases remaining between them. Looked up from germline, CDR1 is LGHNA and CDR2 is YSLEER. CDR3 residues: CASSQDPRGSQPQHF. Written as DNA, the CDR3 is TGCGCCAGCAGCCAAGATCCCAGGGGAAGTCAGCCCCAGCATTTT.

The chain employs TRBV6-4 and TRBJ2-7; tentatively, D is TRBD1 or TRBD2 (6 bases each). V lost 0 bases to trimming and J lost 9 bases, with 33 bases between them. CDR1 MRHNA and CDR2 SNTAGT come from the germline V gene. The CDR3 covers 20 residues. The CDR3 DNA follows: TGTGCCAGCAGTGACTCGTTATATAATAGTCGGGGGCCCGTCCACAATTCGCAGTACTTC. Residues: CASSDSLYNSRGPVHNSQYF.